This TCR beta chain was identified in a study of metastatic and nonmetastatic thyroid tumors. The entire patient cohort was treatment-naive prior to thyroid surgery. The ends lost 3 bases at V and 1 base at J; junction bases unmatched: 3. The germline V gene has CDR1 LGHNA and CDR2 YSLEER. The CDR3 has 18 residues. This clone was seen at least ten times. TCRdb re-called the PCR reads via MiXCR. The data contain 30,000 to 40,000 clones, about a fifth of them singletons. The chain combines TRBV4-3 with TRBJ2-2; 15 nucleotides line up with TRBD2. Sequencing was carried out using tumor tissue. This sequence originates from a male donor with papillary thyroid cancer or a benign thyroid nodule (not recorded which). Some clones in this sample may be carry-over from other donors' samples. Here the CDR3 DNA reads TGCGCCAGCAGCCATGGGACTAGCGGGGGGAAGAACACCGGGGAGCTGTTTTTT. Amino acids: CASSHGTSGGKNTGELFF.